The 18 T cell receptor beta chains below all came from one sample that was sequenced in a study of T cells after yellow fever vaccination. Each CDR3 protein is one row after TCRdb ran MiXCR on the 5' RACE reads. The data contain around 350,000 distinct CDR3 sequences, over 5% of them singletons. The sample consisted of PBMCs, taken 5 days after the yellow fever booster vaccination. These receptor sequences come from a man aged 25-45 years who received the YFV17D yellow fever vaccine.

This clonotype was seen at least ten times. The V and J genes are TRBV10-3 and TRBJ2-1; 10 bases are a match to TRBD2. After removal of 7 bases from V and 7 bases from J, the junction contained 4 bases not matched to a gene. The V gene's germline CDR1 is ENHRY and CDR2 SYGVKD. The CDR3 covers 13 residues. The CDR3 sequence: CAITGTSENEQFF. The CDR3 nucleotides are TGTGCCATCACGGGGACTAGCGAAAATGAGCAGTTCTTC.

This clonotype was counted at least ten times. The chain employs TRBV20-1 and TRBJ2-3, with D perhaps TRBD1 (5 bases). The germline V gene has CDR1 DFQATT and CDR2 SNEGSKA (reference sequence). The CDR3 length is 13 residues. V was shortened by 6 bases and J by 3 bases, with 13 bases between the two germline ends. Here the CDR3 DNA reads TGCAGTGCCTCCGGCCAGGGAACAGATACGCAGTATTTT. This sequence encodes CSASGQGTDTQYF.

This clonotype was detected a few times. The chain joins TRBV20-1 to TRBJ2-3, with 10 bases fitting TRBD2. This CDR3 spans 17 amino acids. The trim removed 3 bases at V and 1 base at J, leaving 10 bases unmatched. The germline V gene has CDR1 DFQATT and CDR2 SNEGSKA (reference sequence). For the CDR3, the DNA is TGCAGTGCTAGGTCGGAACTAGCGGGAAGGGGCACAGATACGCAGTATTTT. This encodes CSARSELAGRGTDTQYF.

V is TRBV28 and J is TRBJ2-2; no clear D. CDR1 and CDR2 (germline): MDHEN, SYDVKM. Trimming shortened V by 6 bases and J by 7 bases, and 9 bases separated the two germline ends. This CDR3 has 12 residues. In DNA, the CDR3 is TGTGCCAGCAGCCGGCCGCTCGGGGAGCTGTTTTTT. This sequence encodes CASSRPLGELFF.

This clonotype was observed a few times. The chain is built from TRBV6-2 or TRBV6-3 and TRBJ2-7; D is ambiguous. This CDR3 is built from 13 residues. The V gene lost 0 bases and the J gene lost 4 bases, with 7 bases spanning the gap. Germline assignment: CDR1 MNHEY and CDR2 SVGEGT. This CDR3 is CASSYSTDYEQYF. The CDR3 bases are TGTGCCAGCAGTTACTCAACAGATTACGAGCAGTACTTC.

Many counts were recorded for this clonotype. The V call is TRBV20-1, the J call TRBJ2-2, with D hard to call. The CDR3 has 13 amino acids. V lost 3 bases and J 3 bases, leaving 8 bases between the germline ends. Germline V lookup: CDR1 DFQATT, CDR2 SNEGSKA (reference sequence). In DNA form, the CDR3 reads TGCAGTGCTAGGTCCGCGGACACCGGGGAGCTGTTTTTT. Translating it yields CSARSADTGELFF.

This clonotype was picked up a small number of times. V gene TRBV20-1 combines with J gene TRBJ2-2; 7 bases line up with TRBD1. CDR3 length: 14 residues. V lost 4 bases and J lost 0; bases outside the gene matches: 2. Germline CDR1 DFQATT, CDR2 SNEGSKA (reference sequence). CDR3 sequence: CSATGTANTGELFF. The CDR3 DNA is TGCAGTGCTACCGGGACAGCGAACACCGGGGAGCTGTTTTTT.

This clonotype has ten or more counts. The chain employs TRBV3-1 and TRBJ2-7; 10 bases map to TRBD1. CDR1 and CDR2 (germline): LGHDT, YNNKEL (reference sequence). Trimming cost V 4 bases and J 2 bases; bases outside gene matches: 14. The CDR3 contains 18 residues. The CDR3 protein is CASSLLYSRDRGTYEQYF. As DNA, the CDR3 is TGTGCCAGCAGCCTCCTATACTCCCGGGACAGGGGAACCTACGAGCAGTACTTC.

This clonotype was observed at least ten times. This chain joins TRBV5-1 and TRBJ2-2; possibly TRBD1 or TRBD2 for D (5 bases each). Trimming cost V 2 bases and J 1 base, with 9 bases left between them. There are 15 residues in the CDR3. Germline CDR1 is SGHRS and CDR2 is YFSETQ. CDR3 region: CASSFGTGNTGELFF. The CDR3 DNA sequence: TGCGCCAGCAGCTTTGGGACCGGGAACACCGGGGAGCTGTTTTTT.

The rearrangement joins TRBV30 to TRBJ2-3; 7 bases match TRBD1. The germline CDR1 and CDR2 sequences are GTSNPN and SVGIG (reference sequence). V lost 1 base, J lost 0 bases, and 1 base stayed unmatched. The CDR3 is 14 residues long. Here the CDR3 reads CAWSGGQSTDTQYF. DNA for the CDR3: TGTGCCTGGAGTGGGGGACAGAGCACAGATACGCAGTATTTT.

This clonotype was seen only a few times. The chain combines TRBV7-2 with TRBJ2-7; 8 positions match TRBD2. V gave up 1 base and J gave up 6 bases; unmatched junction bases: 5. The CDR3 spans 14 residues. Germline CDR1 and CDR2: SGHTA and FQGNSA. The CDR3 sequence: CASSLVGGGTEQYF. DNA for the CDR3: TGTGCCAGCAGCTTAGTCGGGGGGGGCACCGAGCAGTACTTC.

The V and J genes are TRBV5-1 and TRBJ2-3, with D possibly being TRBD1 or TRBD2 (6 bases each). V shed 4 bases and J shed 2 bases, with 17 bases lying between them. Looked up from germline, CDR1 is SGHRS and CDR2 is YFSETQ. The CDR3 spans 16 residues. The CDR3, as DNA: TGCGCCAGCAGCAAACAGGGAGGTACTGCCACAGATACGCAGTATTTT. Translation gives CASSKQGGTATDTQYF.

The chain has TRBV12-3 or TRBV12-4 and TRBJ2-7; 8 bases align to TRBD1. The CDR3 runs 12 residues. V lost 6 bases, J lost 7 bases, and 5 bases stayed unmatched. In DNA, the CDR3 is TGTGCCAGCAGACTCGACAGGGGTGAGCAGTACTTC. Translating it yields CASRLDRGEQYF.

The rearrangement links TRBV20-1 to TRBJ2-7; the match to TRBD1 covers 7 bases. The CDR3 runs to 13 residues. The ends lost 2 bases at V and 4 bases at J; junction bases unmatched: 5. CDR1 is DFQATT and CDR2 is SNEGSKA in the germline V gene (reference sequence). DNA for the CDR3: TGCAGTGCTAGACCCAGGGGGTCTTACGAGCAGTACTTC. Protein product: CSARPRGSYEQYF.

This clonotype was recorded many times. This chain joins TRBV7-2 and TRBJ2-7; a possible D gene is TRBD1 (5 bases). Trimming left V 5 bases short and J 4 bases short, with 9 bases between. The CDR3 consists of 12 residues. Germline V gene sequence: CDR1 SGHTA, CDR2 FQGNSA. The CDR3 protein is CASSAGPYEQYF. CDR3 nucleotide sequence: TGTGCCAGCAGCGCAGGGCCGTACGAGCAGTACTTC. The full variable domain, completed using reference TRBV7-2 and TRBJ2-7, is GAGVSQSPSNKVTEKGKDVELRCDPISGHTALYWYRQSLGQGLEFLIYFQGNSAPDKSGLPSDRFSAERTGGSVSTLTIQRTQQEDSAVYLCASSAGPYEQYFGPGTRLTVT.

The genes are TRBV27 and TRBJ1-2; TRBD1 is a possible D gene (5 bases). The CDR3 has 14 residues. Trimming shortened V by 6 bases and J by 4 bases, and 15 bases separated the two germline ends. Looked up from germline, CDR1 is MNHEY and CDR2 is SMNVEV (reference sequence). The CDR3 region has the DNA TGTGCCAGCAGGCAGGGCTCTATAAGCTATGGCTACACCTTC. Encoded protein: CASRQGSISYGYTF.

Concerning this clonotype: Since a much larger clone is just one base distant, this may be a read error. CDR3 protein: CPSSYPKTSGSNEQFF. In DNA form, the CDR3 reads TGTCCCAGCAGTTACCCCAAGACTAGCGGGAGCAATGAGCAGTTCTTC. The chain is built from TRBV27 and TRBJ2-1, with 12 bases lining up with TRBD2. The CDR3 has 16 amino acids. Germline CDR1 and CDR2: MNHEY and SMNVEV (reference sequence).

The chain couples TRBV29-1 to TRBJ2-7; D is possibly TRBD2 (5 bases). V lost 4 bases and J lost 2, with 15 bases in between. Germline loops: CDR1 SQVTM, CDR2 ANQGSEA. This CDR3 contains 14 residues. CDR3 sequence reads: CSVVSSLAAYEQYF. The CDR3 DNA follows: TGCAGCGTTGTTTCCAGCCTAGCCGCCTACGAGCAGTACTTC.